What follows are 26 T cell receptor beta chains derived from one specimen sequenced in a study of T cell repertoires in cytomegalovirus infection. MiXCR, applied by TCRdb to the reads, yields one record per CDR3 protein. The table records hundreds of thousands of distinct CDR3 sequences, 20% to 25% of them present only once. The sequencing sample was made of CD8+ T cells from PBMCs. These receptor sequences come from a human donor in good health (CMV status not recorded). Some clones in this sample may be carry-over from other donors' samples.

In this sample, this clonotype turned up a few times. The chain uses TRBV20-1 and TRBJ2-7; D unresolved. The V end was cut by 6 bases, the J end by 1 base, with 7 bases between. Germline loops: CDR1 DFQATT, CDR2 SNEGSKA (reference sequence). CDR3 length: 11 amino acids. CDR3: CSASHSYEQYF. CDR3 coding DNA: TGCAGTGCCTCGCATTCCTACGAGCAGTACTTC.

This clonotype appeared many times. J is TRBJ1-1 and V is TRBV12-5; D call uncertain. The ends were cut back, 5 bases at V and 1 base at J, with 11 bases in the middle. Germline CDR1 is LGHNT and CDR2 is FRNRAP. The CDR3 has 14 residues. This CDR3 is CASGQDVGNTEAFF. The DNA of the CDR3 is TGTGCTAGTGGTCAAGACGTAGGGAACACTGAAGCTTTCTTT.

The CDR3 region has the DNA TGTGCCAGCAGCTTAAGGACGCACCAAGAGACCCAGTACTTC. This translates into CASSLRTHQETQYF. The chain links TRBV13 to TRBJ2-5, with no clear D. V lost 2 bases and J 0 bases, leaving 7 bases between the germline ends. CDR3 length equals 14 residues. Germline V CDR1 and CDR2: PRHDT, FYEKMQ (reference sequence).

This clonotype showed up just a few times. The chain combines TRBV5-1 with TRBJ2-6, with 8 positions matching TRBD1. The CDR3 is 19 amino acids. Germline assignment: CDR1 SGHRS and CDR2 YFSETQ. The V gene end was trimmed by 0 bases and the J gene end by 2 bases; junction bases not matched to a gene: 10. CDR3 nucleotide sequence: TGCGCCAGCAGCTTGGCGAGACCAGGGGGCGACACTGGGGCCAACGTCCTGACTTTC. It specifies CASSLARPGGDTGANVLTF.

This clonotype has ten or more counts. The gene calls are TRBV7-6 and TRBJ1-1, with 11 bases matching TRBD1. Trimming at V came to 5 bases and at J to 3 bases, leaving 5 bases not matched to a gene. The CDR3 totals 15 residues. The germline gives CDR1 SGHVS, CDR2 FNYEAQ. CDR3: CASSRDRGSYTEAFF. CDR3 sequence (DNA): TGTGCCAGCAGCCGGGACAGGGGGTCGTACACTGAAGCTTTCTTT.

This chain connects TRBV29-1 to TRBJ1-2, with no clear D. The germline V gene has CDR1 SQVTM and CDR2 ANQGSEA. V was trimmed by 7 bases and J by 2 bases, leaving 14 bases between them. CDR3 length: 13 residues. CDR3 DNA: TGCAGCGCCACCCCACCGGCGAACTATGGCTACACCTTC. The encoded protein is CSATPPANYGYTF.

Only a few counts were recorded for this clonotype. V and J are TRBV24-1 and TRBJ2-2, with 8 bases fitting TRBD1. Per the germline V gene, CDR1 is KGHDR and CDR2 is SFDVKD. There are 14 residues in the CDR3. V dropped 3 bases and J dropped 9; count of bases not matched to a gene: 5. CDR3 region: CATSDPDRGRELFF. CDR3 coding DNA: TGTGCCACCAGTGATCCCGACAGGGGCCGGGAGCTGTTTTTT.

This clonotype is a singleton in its sample. This chain uses TRBV5-1 with TRBJ2-6; D not certain. Germline-derived CDR1 and CDR2 are SGHRS and YFSETQ. Between the trimmed V and J ends, which lost 4 bases and 8 bases, there was a span of 16 bases. This CDR3 has 15 residues. The CDR3 DNA reads TGCGCCAGCAGCCCCTGGCGTGAGTGGCCCAACGTCCTGACTTTC. Its translation is CASSPWREWPNVLTF.

This clonotype was picked up a small number of times. The chain links TRBV29-1 to TRBJ2-5, with a tentative D call TRBD1 (6 bases). The CDR3 is 14 residues long. Per the germline V gene, CDR1 is SQVTM and CDR2 is ANQGSEA. Trimming stripped 6 bases from V and 5 bases from J, with 19 bases between. This CDR3 reads CSVPTGINWETQYF. CDR3 in DNA: TGCAGCGTCCCGACAGGAATCAACTGGGAGACCCAGTACTTC.

The chain is built from TRBV7-8 and TRBJ2-3; 10 nucleotides align to TRBD2. The CDR3 spans 15 residues. Trimming cost V 1 base and J 7 bases; bases outside gene matches: 5. Per the germline V gene, CDR1 is SGHVS and CDR2 is FQNEAQ. CDR3 amino acids: CASSLGSGGANTQYF. The CDR3 DNA is TGTGCCAGCAGCTTAGGGAGCGGGGGGGCTAATACGCAGTATTTT.

The chain joins TRBV5-6 to TRBJ2-7; 9 bases are shared with TRBD1. V dropped 2 bases and J dropped 5; count of bases not matched to a gene: 5. The germline V gene encodes CDR1 SGHDT and CDR2 YYEEEE. The CDR3 sequence is 14 residues long. CDR3 loop: CASSFGTGFHEQYF. The DNA of the CDR3 is TGTGCCAGCAGCTTTGGGACAGGGTTCCACGAGCAGTACTTC.

The CDR3 is CASSLSLAGVNSPLHF. The DNA for the CDR3 is TGTGCCAGCAGTTTATCTCTCGCAGGGGTAAATTCACCCCTCCACTTT. The chain is built from TRBV27 and TRBJ1-6; D may be TRBD1 (6 bases). Germline V gene lookup returns CDR1 MNHEY and CDR2 SMNVEV (reference sequence). This CDR3 spans 16 amino acids. V lost 0 bases, J lost 7 bases, and 13 bases lay in between.

This clonotype occurred a few times. The chain uses TRBV2 and TRBJ2-2, with D perhaps assigned TRBD1 or TRBD2 (6 bases each). The CDR3 length is 16 residues. Trimming removed 7 bases at V and 6 bases at J, with 21 bases between. CDR1 SNHLY and CDR2 FYNNEI come from the germline V gene. The CDR3 coding sequence is TGTGCCAGCACCTGGGGGCGGGATGAGGGGCCCGGGGAGCTGTTTTTT. Translated, it gives CASTWGRDEGPGELFF.

This clonotype was observed a few times. The V gene is TRBV19, the J gene TRBJ1-2, with TRBD1 identical over 12 bases. V lost 4 bases and J lost 3; bases outside the gene matches: 3. This CDR3 comprises 15 residues. Germline CDR1 reads LNHDA; CDR2 reads SQIVND (reference sequence). The chain's CDR3 is CASSRDRGLDYGYTF. The CDR3 nucleotides are TGTGCCAGTAGTAGGGACAGGGGGCTTGACTATGGCTACACCTTC.

The V and J genes are TRBV7-6 and TRBJ2-7; maybe TRBD2 (6 bases). Germline V gene lookup returns CDR1 SGHVS and CDR2 FNYEAQ. The CDR3 loop spans 16 amino acids. V was pared by 1 base and J by 5 bases, with 18 bases between. CDR3 sequence: CASSLEGGGWVHEQYF. In DNA form, the CDR3 reads TGTGCCAGCAGCTTAGAAGGAGGAGGGTGGGTCCACGAGCAGTACTTC.

The CDR3: CASSPILWDRGRAEQFF. DNA of the CDR3: TGTGCCAGCAGCCCTATTCTCTGGGACAGGGGAAGAGCTGAGCAGTTCTTC. The gene calls are TRBV14 and TRBJ2-1; 10 bases align to TRBD1. This CDR3 is built from 17 residues. Germline loops: CDR1 SGHDN, CDR2 FVKESK. Germline trimming cut 4 bases from V and 9 bases from J; bases unmatched to any gene: 15.

The genes are TRBV29-1 and TRBJ1-1, with 8 bases that match TRBD1. V shed 6 bases, J shed 4 bases, and the junction held 4 bases outside the gene matches. The CDR3 loop spans 12 amino acids. The germline gives CDR1 SQVTM, CDR2 ANQGSEA. The CDR3 region is CSVDTGGTEAFF. CDR3 nucleotide sequence: TGCAGCGTCGATACAGGGGGCACTGAAGCTTTCTTT.

V and J are TRBV15 and TRBJ1-5, with D hard to call. This CDR3 contains 12 residues. The V gene's germline CDR1 is LNHNV and CDR2 YYDKDF (reference sequence). V lost 1 base to trimming and J lost 5 bases, with 3 bases between them. The CDR3 region has the DNA TGTGCCACCAGCAGAGGCGATCAGCCCCAGCATTTT. This gives the protein CATSRGDQPQHF.

Turning to this clonotype: An end of the junction does not agree with germline; a read error may underlie this. This chain links TRBV2 with TRBJ2-7; unclear D gene. The CDR3 is made up of 11 amino acids. Germline CDR1 is SNHLY and CDR2 is FYNNEI. CDR3 in DNA: TGTGTCAGCACAGAAAGCTACGAGCAGTACTTC. This codes for CVSTESYEQYF.

This clonotype showed up many times. The rearrangement uses TRBV28 and TRBJ2-1; 11 nucleotides line up with TRBD2. The CDR3 extends over 20 amino acids. Germline-derived CDR1 and CDR2 are MDHEN and SYDVKM. The junction had 15 bases not matched to a gene; V was cut back by 5 bases and J by 0 bases. This chain's CDR3 is CASSILAGGLTQSSYNEQFF. The CDR3 region has the DNA TGTGCCAGCAGTATTCTAGCGGGGGGCCTTACTCAAAGCTCCTACAATGAGCAGTTCTTC.

V is TRBV6-6 and J is TRBJ1-3; 8 bases map to TRBD1. Per germline, CDR1 MNHNY and CDR2 SVGAGI (reference sequence). After removal of 6 bases from V and 4 bases from J, the junction contained 5 bases not matched to a gene. The CDR3 runs to 14 residues. CDR3 residues: CASSIQGAGNTIYF. The CDR3, as DNA: TGTGCCAGCAGCATCCAGGGGGCCGGAAACACCATATATTTT.

As regards this clonotype: One end of the junction is discordant with germline, which a read error may explain. V gene TRBV13 combines with J gene TRBJ2-7, with D unresolved. This CDR3 is 12 amino acids long. Germline V lookup: CDR1 PRHDT, CDR2 FYEKMQ (reference sequence). The DNA of the CDR3 is TGTGTCAGCAGCTTAGAGGCGTACGAGCAGTACTTC. It encodes CVSSLEAYEQYF.

This clonotype has more than one count but fewer than ten. The chain couples TRBV6-2 or TRBV6-3 to TRBJ1-5; tentatively, D is TRBD1 (5 bases). The ends were cut back, 6 bases at V and 0 bases at J, with 21 bases in the middle. Germline loops: CDR1 MNHEY, CDR2 SVGEGT. The CDR3 contains 18 residues. This CDR3 reads CASSTSGHFFYSNQPQHF. CDR3 bases: TGTGCCAGCAGCACATCCGGACATTTCTTTTATAGCAATCAGCCCCAGCATTTT.

The genes are TRBV20-1 and TRBJ1-2; a weak D match, TRBD1 (6 bases). Germline loops: CDR1 DFQATT, CDR2 SNEGSKA (reference sequence). This CDR3 spans 13 amino acids. V lost 0 bases to trimming and J lost 7 bases, with 12 bases between them. CDR3 sequence (DNA): TGCAGTGCTAGAGATCAAGGGGGACGTGGCTACACCTTC. Amino acids: CSARDQGGRGYTF.

The chain uses TRBV6-5 and TRBJ2-1; weak D call: TRBD2 (7 bases). CDR1 and CDR2 (germline): MNHEY, SVGAGI. The CDR3 loop spans 12 amino acids. The germline V and J ends were trimmed by 8 bases and 10 bases, with 15 bases remaining between them. The CDR3 region is CASGGGPGEQFF. The CDR3 DNA sequence: TGTGCCAGCGGGGGGGGGCCAGGGGAGCAGTTCTTC.

This clonotype appeared a few times. J is TRBJ2-1 and V is TRBV20-1, with D perhaps TRBD1 or TRBD2 (5 bases each). Between the trimmed V and J ends, which lost 3 bases and 0 bases, there was a span of 9 bases. This CDR3 spans 14 amino acids. Germline V CDR1 and CDR2: DFQATT, SNEGSKA (reference sequence). The CDR3 is CSASEGTSYNEQFF. The DNA for the CDR3 is TGCAGTGCTAGCGAGGGGACCTCCTACAATGAGCAGTTCTTC.